This TCR beta chain appears in the sequencing data of a study of blood T cell repertoires in COVID-19. In the study overall: Italy, Spain and the United States were the sources of the convalescent and acute COVID-19 samples. PBMCs, B-cell-depleted T cells, or T cells were the source of the cDNA or gDNA that made up the material.

Germline loops: CDR1 ENHRY, CDR2 SYGVKD. The CDR3 contains 16 residues. J was trimmed by 4 bases and V by 2 bases; bases with no gene match: 5. As handled by the study authors: Estimated nucleated cell counts came from reference gene primer amplification. Sequencing was performed with immunoSEQ multiplex PCR; in TCRdb, only in-frame clones are kept and a portion is missing. V, J and clone size are taken as reported in that table, and D and trimming were inferred from the DNA itself. In the table there are roughly 77,000 clones, 85% to 90% of which are singletons. The V gene is TRBV10-3, the J gene TRBJ2-7; 13 nucleotides align to TRBD2. The sequenced sample was peripheral blood. The sequence came from an elderly woman with active COVID-19. CDR3 coding DNA: TGTGCCATCAGTGAGACACTAGCGGGAGGGAGGTACGAGCAGTACTTC. Translation: CAISETLAGGRYEQYF.